One and the same sample provided the 8 T cell receptor beta chains below, sequenced in a study of CD8 T cells in ankylosing spondylitis. In TCRdb, the 5' RACE reads were re-called with MiXCR into one record per CDR3 protein. In the table there are 290,000 or so distinct CDR3 sequences, less than 25% of which are singletons. Material: blood, either unsorted or a sorted T cell fraction (not recorded which). All receptors come from a female donor with ankylosing spondylitis or in good health (not recorded which).

The rearrangement links TRBV28 to TRBJ2-3, with 9 bases identical to TRBD1. Trimming took 3 bases from V and 2 from J; bases not matched to a gene: 6. Germline V lookup: CDR1 MDHEN, CDR2 SYDVKM. The CDR3 totals 16 residues. Written as DNA, the CDR3 is TGTGCCAGCAGTTTCACAGGGGGCGGACTCACAGATACGCAGTATTTT. Amino acid sequence: CASSFTGGGLTDTQYF.

The gene calls are TRBV12-3 or TRBV12-4 and TRBJ2-3; 12 bases are shared with TRBD2. There are 17 residues in the CDR3. V was clipped by 6 bases and J by 4 bases; unmatched bases: 11. The DNA of the CDR3 is TGTGCCAGCAGCCGAAGACTAGCGGGAGCCACTGCAGATACGCAGTATTTT. This encodes CASSRRLAGATADTQYF.

The table lists this clonotype with many counts. The V call is TRBV29-1, the J call TRBJ2-4; D call uncertain. V was clipped by 4 bases and J by 0 bases, with 7 bases between them. From germline, CDR1 is SQVTM and CDR2 ANQGSEA. CDR3 length equals 13 residues. CDR3 bases: TGCAGCGTTGCGGGCCTAGCCAAAAACATTCAGTACTTC. Its translation is CSVAGLAKNIQYF.

This clonotype was seen many times. The chain is built from TRBV12-3 or TRBV12-4 and TRBJ2-1; D gene unclear. The CDR3 totals 14 residues. Trimming left V 2 bases short and J 4 bases short, with 9 bases between. CDR3 amino acids: CASSLTAVYNEQFF. In DNA, the CDR3 is TGTGCCAGCAGTTTAACGGCAGTTTACAATGAGCAGTTCTTC.

This clonotype was found many times. The chain employs TRBV12-3 or TRBV12-4 and TRBJ2-5; D unresolved. V shed 3 bases and J shed 0 bases, with 5 bases lying between them. There are 13 residues in the CDR3. CDR3 residues: CASSFGNQETQYF. CDR3 nucleotides: TGTGCCAGCAGTTTCGGCAACCAAGAGACCCAGTACTTC.

CDR3 residues: CASSRVRDTEAFF. The CDR3 region has the DNA TGTGCCAGCAGTCGGGTCAGGGACACTGAAGCTTTCTTT. The chain uses TRBV6-1 and TRBJ1-1, with a possible D match to TRBD1 (5 bases). Trimming took off 5 bases at V and 3 bases at J, with 10 bases between the two ends. Germline V CDR1 and CDR2: MNHNS, SASEGT. The CDR3 runs 13 residues.

This clonotype turned up a few times. The chain joins TRBV5-5 to TRBJ1-6; no definite D call. Germline CDR1 is SGHKS and CDR2 is YYEKEE (reference sequence). This CDR3 spans 17 amino acids. V lost 6 bases to trimming and J lost 7 bases, with 23 bases between them. The CDR3 nucleotides read TGTGCCAGCACCACCTCTTGGTACGCGGACGGAAATTCACCCCTCCACTTT. Its protein is CASTTSWYADGNSPLHF.

The V and J genes are TRBV6-1 and TRBJ1-3, with D possibly being TRBD1 (5 bases). The CDR3 is 15 amino acids. V lost 7 bases and J lost 0, with 13 bases in between. Germline V CDR1 and CDR2: MNHNS, SASEGT. CDR3 sequence reads: CASTPGFGSGNTIYF. In DNA, the CDR3 is TGTGCCAGCACCCCAGGGTTCGGCTCTGGAAACACCATATATTTT.